The rows below give T cell receptor beta chains drawn from one sample of a study of cytomegalovirus exposure and HLA in healthy donors. TCRdb keeps only in-frame clones here, not all; method: immunoSEQ multiplex PCR. The sample carries about 140,000 clones, 84% recorded once. Sequencing was carried out using PBMCs. These receptors originate from a woman between 25 and 40 years old in good health and CMV-seronegative. Each CDR3 is given with its conserved first and last residue. Fields, in order: V gene, J gene, clone size, CDR3 length, D gene, CDR3 protein, CDR3 DNA. A D gene is named only where the DNA matches it firmly. A row's size may be missing; if present it is once, few, many or a size class.

V gene: TRBV28; J gene: TRBJ2-7; clone size: -; CDR3 length: 13; D gene: -; CDR3 protein: CASSWDITYEQYF; CDR3 DNA: TGTGCCAGCAGCTGGGACATAACCTACGAGCAGTACTTC
V gene: TRBV30; J gene: TRBJ2-1; clone size: -; CDR3 length: 15; D gene: TRBD1; CDR3 protein: CAWRLRDRFYNEQFF; CDR3 DNA: TGTGCCTGGAGGCTCCGGGACAGGTTCTACAATGAGCAGTTCTTC
V gene: TRBV7-2; J gene: TRBJ2-5; clone size: once; CDR3 length: 15; D gene: -; CDR3 protein: CASSLIMTAQETQYF; CDR3 DNA: TGTGCCAGCAGCTTAATTATGACAGCCCAAGAGACCCAGTACTTC
V gene: TRBV6-1; J gene: TRBJ2-2; clone size: -; CDR3 length: 18; D gene: TRBD1; CDR3 protein: CASSQGTGNGRRAGELFF; CDR3 DNA: TGTGCCAGCAGTCAAGGGACAGGGAACGGTCGGCGAGCCGGGGAGCTGTTTTTT
V gene: TRBV6-5; J gene: TRBJ2-5; clone size: -; CDR3 length: 15; D gene: TRBD2; CDR3 protein: CASSYDSGGLGTQYF; CDR3 DNA: TGTGCCAGCAGTTACGATAGCGGGGGGTTGGGGACCCAGTACTTC
V gene: TRBV5-4; J gene: TRBJ1-1; clone size: once; CDR3 length: 13; D gene: -; CDR3 protein: CASSLDAITEAFF; CDR3 DNA: TGTGCCAGCAGCTTGGATGCGATCACTGAAGCTTTCTTT
V gene: TRBV4-3; J gene: TRBJ2-1; clone size: -; CDR3 length: 13; D gene: -; CDR3 protein: CASSQTYQGLRFF; CDR3 DNA: TGCGCCAGCAGCCAAACGTACCAGGGGTTGCGGTTCTTC
V gene: TRBV6-6; J gene: TRBJ1-6; clone size: -; CDR3 length: 14; D gene: TRBD1; CDR3 protein: CASAPSGGKAPLHF; CDR3 DNA: TGTGCCAGCGCACCATCAGGGGGAAAGGCACCCCTCCACTTT
V gene: TRBV15; J gene: TRBJ2-5; clone size: once; CDR3 length: 13; D gene: TRBD2; CDR3 protein: CATSRGLMETQYF; CDR3 DNA: TGTGCCACCAGCAGGGGACTAATGGAGACCCAGTACTTC
V gene: TRBV28; J gene: TRBJ2-7; clone size: -; CDR3 length: 15; D gene: -; CDR3 protein: CASSAKWTVYYEQYF; CDR3 DNA: TGTGCCAGCAGTGCAAAATGGACAGTCTACTACGAGCAGTACTTC
V gene: TRBV13; J gene: TRBJ2-7; clone size: once; CDR3 length: 14; D gene: -; CDR3 protein: CASSWSPGSYEQYF; CDR3 DNA: TGTGCCAGCAGCTGGAGTCCCGGTTCATACGAGCAGTACTTC
V gene: TRBV27; J gene: TRBJ1-1; clone size: -; CDR3 length: 16; D gene: TRBD1; CDR3 protein: CASSFGDRGPGTEAFF; CDR3 DNA: TGTGCCAGCAGTTTCGGGGACAGGGGGCCGGGCACTGAAGCTTTCTTT
V gene: TRBV5-1; J gene: TRBJ2-7; clone size: few; CDR3 length: 13; D gene: TRBD1; CDR3 protein: CASSWTGGYEQYF; CDR3 DNA: TGCGCCAGCAGCTGGACAGGGGGTTACGAGCAGTACTTC
V gene: TRBV28; J gene: TRBJ1-6; clone size: -; CDR3 length: 15; D gene: -; CDR3 protein: CASSLVGFGGAPLHF; CDR3 DNA: TGTGCCAGCAGTTTAGTGGGGTTTGGGGGGGCACCCCTCCACTTT
V gene: TRBV5-1; J gene: TRBJ2-5; clone size: -; CDR3 length: 17; D gene: TRBD1; CDR3 protein: CASSAGDRGLTTETQYF; CDR3 DNA: TGCGCCAGCAGCGCCGGTGACAGGGGCCTCACCACCGAGACCCAGTACTTC
V gene: TRBV2; J gene: TRBJ1-4; clone size: -; CDR3 length: 14; D gene: -; CDR3 protein: CASSVGRGTEKLFF; CDR3 DNA: TGTGCCAGCAGTGTGGGCAGGGGCACTGAAAAACTGTTTTTT
V gene: TRBV19; J gene: TRBJ1-1; clone size: -; CDR3 length: 17; D gene: TRBD1; CDR3 protein: CASSIDDQGVKNTEAFF; CDR3 DNA: TGTGCCAGTAGTATAGATGATCAGGGGGTGAAGAACACTGAAGCTTTCTTT
V gene: TRBV7-9; J gene: TRBJ2-7; clone size: -; CDR3 length: 15; D gene: TRBD1; CDR3 protein: CASSLGQGDPYEQYF; CDR3 DNA: TGTGCCAGCAGCTTAGGGCAGGGGGACCCCTACGAGCAGTACTTC
V gene: TRBV4-3; J gene: TRBJ2-3; clone size: -; CDR3 length: 16; D gene: -; CDR3 protein: CASSQEGGGHTDTQYF; CDR3 DNA: TGCGCCAGCAGCCAAGAAGGCGGGGGCCACACAGATACGCAGTATTTT
V gene: TRBV4-2; J gene: TRBJ2-2; clone size: many; CDR3 length: 17; D gene: TRBD2; CDR3 protein: CASSQGVAGGITGELFF; CDR3 DNA: TGTGCCAGCAGCCAAGGGGTTGCGGGGGGGATAACCGGGGAGCTGTTTTTT
V gene: TRBV30; J gene: TRBJ1-1; clone size: few; CDR3 length: 11; D gene: -; CDR3 protein: CAWSVLTEAFF; CDR3 DNA: TGTGCCTGGAGTGTACTCACTGAAGCTTTCTTT
V gene: TRBV4-2; J gene: TRBJ1-4; clone size: once; CDR3 length: 14; D gene: -; CDR3 protein: CASSLESTNEKLFF; CDR3 DNA: TGTGCCAGCAGCCTCGAGTCAACTAATGAAAAACTGTTTTTT
V gene: TRBV19; J gene: TRBJ2-2; clone size: few; CDR3 length: 15; D gene: -; CDR3 protein: CASSPLYTGTGELFF; CDR3 DNA: TGTGCCAGTAGTCCCCTTTATACGGGCACCGGGGAGCTGTTTTTT
V gene: TRBV5-1; J gene: TRBJ2-5; clone size: -; CDR3 length: 14; D gene: -; CDR3 protein: CASSQSGSTETQYF; CDR3 DNA: TGCGCCAGCAGTCAATCCGGGAGTACAGAGACCCAGTACTTC
V gene: TRBV18; J gene: TRBJ2-3; clone size: -; CDR3 length: 15; D gene: TRBD2; CDR3 protein: CASSPPSGGRDTQYF; CDR3 DNA: TGTGCCAGCTCACCACCGAGCGGGGGGCGTGATACGCAGTATTTT
V gene: TRBV5-5; J gene: TRBJ2-7; clone size: few; CDR3 length: 17; D gene: TRBD2; CDR3 protein: CASSLTLSGGASNEQYF; CDR3 DNA: TGTGCCAGCAGCTTGACACTTAGCGGGGGGGCTAGTAACGAGCAGTACTTC
V gene: TRBV19; J gene: TRBJ1-2; clone size: -; CDR3 length: 15; D gene: TRBD1; CDR3 protein: CASRLTGAGYYGYTF; CDR3 DNA: TGTGCCAGTAGGCTGACAGGGGCCGGTTACTATGGCTACACCTTC
V gene: TRBV2; J gene: TRBJ2-1; clone size: -; CDR3 length: 14; D gene: TRBD2; CDR3 protein: CASSGLAVTMSEVF; CDR3 DNA: TGTGCCAGCTCGGGACTAGCGGTTACAATGAGTGAGGTCTTC
V gene: TRBV13; J gene: TRBJ1-2; clone size: few; CDR3 length: 16; D gene: -; CDR3 protein: CASSLLAGPGDYGYTF; CDR3 DNA: TGTGCCAGCAGCTTACTTGCAGGGCCCGGAGACTATGGCTACACCTTC
V gene: TRBV11-2; J gene: TRBJ2-3; clone size: -; CDR3 length: 15; D gene: TRBD2; CDR3 protein: CASRNNSGGVYTQYF; CDR3 DNA: TGTGCCAGCAGAAACAATAGCGGGGGGGTCTATACGCAGTATTTT
V gene: TRBV7-6; J gene: TRBJ2-1; clone size: -; CDR3 length: 14; D gene: -; CDR3 protein: CASSLFPENNEQFF; CDR3 DNA: TGTGCCAGCAGCTTATTCCCAGAAAACAATGAGCAGTTCTTC
V gene: TRBV27; J gene: TRBJ2-6; clone size: few; CDR3 length: 19; D gene: TRBD1; CDR3 protein: CASSLFPDRVSSGANVLTF; CDR3 DNA: TGTGCCAGCAGTTTATTCCCGGACAGGGTGAGCTCTGGGGCCAACGTCCTGACTTTC
V gene: TRBV4-3; J gene: TRBJ2-3; clone size: -; CDR3 length: 14; D gene: TRBD2; CDR3 protein: CASSRRTRADTQYF; CDR3 DNA: TGCGCCAGCAGCCGAAGGACTAGGGCGGATACGCAGTATTTT
V gene: TRBV11-2; J gene: TRBJ2-2; clone size: -; CDR3 length: 14; D gene: TRBD1; CDR3 protein: CASSATGDFGELFF; CDR3 DNA: TGTGCCAGCAGCGCGACAGGGGACTTCGGGGAGCTGTTTTTT
V gene: TRBV5-1; J gene: TRBJ2-3; clone size: -; CDR3 length: 13; D gene: -; CDR3 protein: CASSPARGDTQYF; CDR3 DNA: TGCGCCAGCAGCCCTGCTAGGGGGGATACGCAGTATTTT
V gene: TRBV6-1; J gene: TRBJ1-2; clone size: -; CDR3 length: 14; D gene: -; CDR3 protein: CASTLMGGADGYTF; CDR3 DNA: TGTGCCAGCACCCTAATGGGGGGGGCTGATGGCTACACCTTC
V gene: TRBV12-5; J gene: TRBJ2-2; clone size: few; CDR3 length: 14; D gene: -; CDR3 protein: CASGLAANTGELFF; CDR3 DNA: TGTGCTAGTGGTTTGGCAGCGAACACCGGGGAGCTGTTTTTT
V gene: TRBV5-1; J gene: TRBJ2-3; clone size: -; CDR3 length: 18; D gene: -; CDR3 protein: CASSLGMRRTEQTDTQYF; CDR3 DNA: TGCGCCAGCAGCTTGGGTATGAGGCGAACCGAACAAACAGATACGCAGTATTTT
V gene: TRBV6-5; J gene: TRBJ2-1; clone size: -; CDR3 length: 13; D gene: -; CDR3 protein: CASSRGSYNEQFF; CDR3 DNA: TGTGCCAGCAGCCGCGGCTCCTACAATGAGCAGTTCTTC
V gene: TRBV29-1; J gene: TRBJ2-1; clone size: -; CDR3 length: 13; D gene: TRBD2; CDR3 protein: CSVPGGTINEQFF; CDR3 DNA: TGCAGCGTTCCGGGGGGGACTATTAATGAGCAGTTCTTC